Listed below are T cell receptor beta chains from one sample, sequenced in a study of patients and donors after allogeneic stem cell transplantation. TCRdb used MiXCR to reprocess the RT-PCR reads, holding one entry per CDR3 protein. The data hold about 410,000 distinct CDR3 sequences, with under 20% observed a single time. Material for sequencing was blood, either unsorted or a sorted T cell fraction (not recorded which). The receptors were gathered from a human donor who was either an allogeneic HSCT recipient or a stem cell or donor lymphocyte infusion donor (not recorded which). It is not recorded whose cells these are; they may come from a transplant donor. Both conserved end residues are part of each CDR3. A D gene is named only where the DNA matches it firmly. Clone sizes are given selectively: once, few, many, or a class where the clone is expanded.

V,length,size,D,J,DNA,CDR3
TRBV4-1,15,.,.,TRBJ1-2,TGCGCCAGCAGCCAAGTGGGCAAAGGGGCCTATGGCTACACCTTC,CASSQVGKGAYGYTF
TRBV5-6,16,.,TRBD1,TRBJ1-2,TGTGCCAGCAGCTCAACCCGACAGGGCCCGAACTATGGCTACACCTTC,CASSSTRQGPNYGYTF
TRBV4-1,14,few,.,TRBJ2-7,TGCGCCAGCCAAGCAAAGGACGGCCTTTACGAGCAGTACTTC,CASQAKDGLYEQYF
TRBV12-5,14,.,TRBD1,TRBJ1-2,TGTGCTAGTGGTCAGGACAGGGGGTACTATGGCTACACCTTC,CASGQDRGYYGYTF
TRBV20-1,14,few,.,TRBJ2-1,TGCAGTGCTAGAGGTTCGGTGACCCCCAATGAGCAGTTCTTC,CSARGSVTPNEQFF
TRBV20-1,14,.,.,TRBJ2-3,TGCAGTGCTAGGAACCTACCGGGCGCAGATACGCAGTATTTT,CSARNLPGADTQYF
TRBV11-2,18,few,TRBD1,TRBJ1-6,TGTGCCAGTTGCCGACGGGACAGCAAAAGCTCCTATAATTCACCCCTCCACTTT,CASCRRDSKSSYNSPLHF
TRBV20-1,14,few,.,TRBJ1-2,TGCAGTGCTAGAGGCGACAGCAAAAACTATGGCTACACCTTC,CSARGDSKNYGYTF
TRBV7-9,16,few,TRBD1,TRBJ1-4,TGTGCCAGCAGCTTAAGGGGACAGGGACCTAATGAAAAACTGTTTTTT,CASSLRGQGPNEKLFF
TRBV5-6,16,.,.,TRBJ2-2,TGTGCCAGCAGCTCTCCGGGACGGGTGAACACCGGGGAGCTGTTTTTT,CASSSPGRVNTGELFF
TRBV14,15,.,TRBD1,TRBJ1-2,TGTGCCAGCAGCCCTCGGACAGGGAGAAACTATGGCTACACCTTC,CASSPRTGRNYGYTF